The clone carrying this T cell receptor beta chain was observed a single time. The data originate from a study of blood T cell repertoires in COVID-19. Libraries were prepared by immunoSEQ multiplex PCR; TCRdb keeps only in-frame clonotypes and omits some of them. The table lists hundreds of thousands of clones, approximately 90% of them singletons. The V gene's germline CDR1 is SGHTA and CDR2 FQGTGA. V shed 5 bases and J 14 bases; nucleotides not matched to a gene: 12. The length of the CDR3 is 15 residues. This receptor was taken from a man aged 40-49 years with acute or convalescent COVID-19. The chain uses TRBV7-3 and TRBJ2-4; 13 positions match TRBD2. Sequenced input: peripheral blood. The CDR3 DNA follows: TGTGCCAGCAGCCCCACCGGGGGACTAGCGGGGACCAAGTACTTC. Its protein product is CASSPTGGLAGTKYF. The full variable domain, rest sourced from reference TRBV7-3 and TRBJ2-4, is GAGVSQTPSNKVTEKGKYVELRCDPISGHTALYWYRQSLGQGPEFLIYFQGTGAADDSGLPNDRFFAVRPEGSVSTLKIQRTERGDSAVYLCASSPTGGLAGTKYFGAGTRLSVL.